The 8 T cell receptor beta chains below were found in one sample sequenced in a study of tumor and adjacent non-tumor tissue in lung cancer. No cell sorting was done before RNA was extracted from the tissue. TCRbeta libraries were built with three rounds of nested PCR, modified from ARM-PCR. TCRdb reprocessed the multiplex PCR reads via MiXCR and lists one record per CDR3 protein. The sample has 200,000 to 250,000 distinct CDR3 sequences, 71% seen once. Input material: lung tumor tissue. These receptors were collected from a man in his 60s with non-small cell lung cancer.

The V and J genes are TRBV20-1 and TRBJ2-1; TRBD2 aligns across 7 bases. The CDR3 is 15 amino acids. Per germline, CDR1 DFQATT and CDR2 SNEGSKA (reference sequence). CDR3 sequence (DNA): TGCAATGCCACCCTGGGAGAGGGAGGGTACAATGAGCAGTTCTTC. This encodes CNATLGEGGYNEQFF.

This clonotype was seen a single time. A much larger clone differs by one base, so this may be a read error. The chain joins TRBV5-4 to TRBJ1-1; the D gene is possibly TRBD1 (6 bases). CDR3 size: 14 residues. The germline CDR1 and CDR2 sequences are SGHNT and YYREEE (reference sequence). V was trimmed by 4 bases and J by 3 bases, leaving 13 bases between them. The CDR3 loop is CASSLDRTHTEAFF. DNA for the CDR3: TGTGCCAGCAGCCTCGACAGGACACACACTGAAGCTTTCTTT.

The chain employs TRBV20-1 and TRBJ2-1, with D perhaps matching TRBD2 (5 bases). The V gene's germline CDR1 is DFQATT and CDR2 SNEGSKA (reference sequence). This CDR3 has 15 amino acids. The V end was cut by 6 bases, the J end by 8 bases, with 23 bases between. The CDR3 DNA reads as TGCAGTGCCTTCGCTTACGGGCGGGTGGGCTATGAGCAGTTCTTC. Protein product: CSAFAYGRVGYEQFF.

This chain connects TRBV28 to TRBJ2-2, with D perhaps given as TRBD1 or TRBD2 (5 bases each). This CDR3 has 13 residues. Germline V gene lookup returns CDR1 MDHEN and CDR2 SYDVKM. The V end lost 11 bases, the J end lost 6 bases, and 16 bases lay between the germline ends. CDR3 sequence: CASRGPVAGELFF. CDR3 sequence (DNA): TGTGCCTCGAGGGGACCCGTAGCCGGGGAGCTGTTTTTT. The whole variable domain, filled in from reference TRBV28 and TRBJ2-2, reads DVKVTQSSRYLVKRTGEKVFLECVQDMDHENMFWYRQDPGLGLRLIYFSYDVKMKEKGDIPEGYSVSREKKERFSLILESASTNQTSMYLCASRGPVAGELFFGEGSRLTVL.

On this clonotype itself: Its ends do not fully match the called genes, so a read error is possible. The rearrangement links TRBV4-2 to TRBJ2-7; D ambiguous. The CDR3 is 14 residues long. Germline loops: CDR1 LGHNA, CDR2 YNFKEQ. The CDR3 nucleotides are TGTGCCAGCAGCCAAGATTTGACTGCCCTGGAGCAGTTTTTC. Amino acids: CASSQDLTALEQFF.

This clonotype was found many times. CDR3 bases: TGCAGCGTCAGTGGGACGGTCGCGAACACCGGGGAGCTGTTTTTT. Translation: CSVSGTVANTGELFF. V and J are TRBV29-1 and TRBJ2-2, with D possibly called TRBD1 or TRBD2 (5 bases each). Germline CDR1 and CDR2: SQVTM and ANQGSEA. V shed 6 bases and J shed 0 bases, with 14 bases lying between them. The CDR3 has 15 amino acids.

The chain carries TRBV13 and TRBJ1-6, with 9 positions matching TRBD1. Germline V CDR1 and CDR2: PRHDT, FYEKMQ (reference sequence). The J segment lost 3 bases and the V segment lost 3 bases, leaving 15 bases of the junction unmatched. This CDR3 is built from 20 residues. The CDR3 is CASSFRTGQGGSFYNSPLHF. The CDR3 bases are TGTGCCAGCAGCTTTAGAACGGGACAGGGAGGGTCGTTCTATAATTCACCCCTCCACTTT.

On this clonotype: One junction end disagrees with the germline gene, perhaps due to a read error. The rearrangement uses TRBV12-5 and TRBJ1-5; 8 nucleotides match TRBD1. The germline V gene has CDR1 LGHNT and CDR2 FRNRAP. The CDR3 contains 15 residues. CDR3 nucleotides: TGTACTAGTGGTCTCGGGACAGGTTCGGGCCAGCCCCAACATTTT. This gives the protein CTSGLGTGSGQPQHF.